This record concerns one TCR beta chain sequence. CDR1 and CDR2 (germline): SGDLS, YYNGEE. V was clipped by 2 bases and J by 1 base, with 6 bases between them. CDR3 length: 14 amino acids. A second PCR of about 6 to 11 cycles used a sample-barcoded 5' primer and a J-beta primer mix. MiXCR, run by TCRdb on the 5' RACE reads, gives a single entry per CDR3 protein. The table has about 970,000 distinct CDR3 sequences, roughly 47% seen once. The source of the sample is a study of blood T cells in healthy people across ages. This clonotype originated in a woman aged 60-70 years in good health. The sample was blood. This sequence joins TRBV9 and TRBJ2-2; D is unclear. In DNA, the CDR3 is TGTGCCAGCAGCGTGGGCCAGAACACCGGGGAGCTGTTTTTT. Amino acids: CASSVGQNTGELFF. Full variable domain (remainder filled in from reference TRBV9 and TRBJ2-2): DSGVTQTPKHLITATGQRVTLRCSPRSGDLSVYWYQQSLDQGLQFLIQYYNGEERAKGNILERFSAQQFPDLHSELNLSSLELGDSALYFCASSVGQNTGELFFGEGSRLTVL.